This passage covers 26 T cell receptor beta chains from one sample sequenced in a study of radiation and T cells in renal cell carcinoma. The sample's time point: baseline pretreatment blood. Stated treatment: 15 Gy SBRT to primary tumor, nephrectomy 4 weeks later. The data were produced by immunoSEQ multiplex PCR, yet TCRdb's version contains in-frame clones alone and is incomplete. This table holds about 160,000 clones, about nine tenths found once. Source: blood, taken from a patient whose treatment included radiotherapy and nephrectomy. Source of these receptors: a woman between 65 and 79 years old with renal cell carcinoma.

The chain couples TRBV6-1 to TRBJ2-4, with D maybe TRBD2 (5 bases). This CDR3 is built from 15 residues. Trimming removed 3 bases at V and 0 bases at J, with 9 bases between. CDR1 is MNHNS and CDR2 is SASEGT in the germline V gene. The chain's CDR3 is CASSDVEGAKNIQYF. For the CDR3, the DNA is TGTGCCAGCAGTGATGTTGAGGGAGCCAAAAACATTCAGTACTTC.

The chain recombines TRBV7-3 with TRBJ2-3; D call uncertain. Trimming took off 1 base at V and 6 bases at J, with 8 bases between the two ends. The CDR3 totals 13 residues. Germline V gives CDR1 SGHTA, CDR2 FQGTGA. The DNA of the CDR3 is TGTGCCAGCAGCTTAAACCCCCGGGATACGCAGTATTTT. This gives the protein CASSLNPRDTQYF.

The V call is TRBV28, the J call TRBJ2-7, with no clear D. V lost 5 bases to trimming and J lost 5 bases, with 10 bases between them. The CDR3 totals 12 residues. Germline loops: CDR1 MDHEN, CDR2 SYDVKM. CDR3 DNA: TGTGCCAGCAGTACCTCGATCCACGAGCAGTACTTC. It codes for CASSTSIHEQYF. The full variable domain, its missing parts supplied by reference TRBV28 and TRBJ2-7, is DVKVTQSSRYLVKRTGEKVFLECVQDMDHENMFWYRQDPGLGLRLIYFSYDVKMKEKGDIPEGYSVSREKKERFSLILESASTNQTSMYLCASSTSIHEQYFGPGTRLTVT.

This chain joins TRBV19 and TRBJ2-3; 11 bases align to TRBD1. The CDR3 runs 17 residues. Germline V CDR1 and CDR2: LNHDA, SQIVND (reference sequence). Trimming removed 5 bases from V and 4 bases from J; junction bases left unmatched: 11. The CDR3 protein is CASSYSGTGGRADTQYF. In DNA, the CDR3 is TGTGCCAGTAGTTACTCCGGGACAGGGGGTAGAGCAGATACGCAGTATTTT.

This chain connects TRBV4-1 to TRBJ1-1; TRBD1 is a possible D gene (6 bases). V was cut by 0 bases and J by 4 bases, with 12 bases left in between. CDR1 and CDR2 from the germline V gene are MGHRA and YSYEKL. The CDR3 covers 15 residues. The DNA for the CDR3 is TGCGCCAGCAGCCAAGAGCCTACAGGGATCACTGAAGCTTTCTTT. Amino acids: CASSQEPTGITEAFF.

This clone was recorded a few times. The chain is built from TRBV7-3 and TRBJ1-1; 7 bases are shared with TRBD1. V gave up 2 bases and J gave up 1 base; unmatched junction bases: 4. Germline V gene sequence: CDR1 SGHTA, CDR2 FQGTGA. The CDR3 length is 15 residues. The CDR3 nucleotides read TGTGCCAGCAGCTTATACAGGGGTACGAACACTGAAGCTTTCTTT. It is translated as CASSLYRGTNTEAFF.

This clone was observed once. The rearrangement joins TRBV2 to TRBJ1-6, with TRBD1 matching over 11 bases. There are 15 residues in the CDR3. After removal of 7 bases from V and 9 bases from J, the junction contained 8 bases not matched to a gene. Germline V gene data show CDR1 as SNHLY and CDR2 as FYNNEI. The CDR3 spells CASTLGQGAGSPLHF. The CDR3 nucleotides are TGTGCCAGCACTCTCGGACAGGGGGCTGGTTCACCCCTCCACTTT.

V is TRBV7-2 and J is TRBJ1-4, with D perhaps matching TRBD1 (6 bases). The CDR3 extends over 16 amino acids. Between the trimmed V and J ends, which lost 3 bases and 3 bases, there was a span of 14 bases. Germline CDR1 is SGHTA and CDR2 is FQGNSA. In nucleotides, the CDR3 is TGTGCCAGCAGCTTTGTTCCGACAGGCGCTAATGAAAAACTGTTTTTT. It is translated as CASSFVPTGANEKLFF.

This clone came up a few times. V and J are TRBV19 and TRBJ2-7; D is ambiguous. The CDR3 runs to 14 residues. V lost 2 bases to trimming and J lost 2 bases, with 10 bases between them. Germline values: CDR1 LNHDA, CDR2 SQIVND (reference sequence). CDR3 coding DNA: TGTGCCAGTAGTATAACACAACCTCCCTACGAGCAGTACTTC. This codes for CASSITQPPYEQYF.

This chain connects TRBV16 to TRBJ1-3, with D perhaps TRBD1 (6 bases). In germline, CDR1 is KGHSY, CDR2 FQNENV. CDR3 length: 16 residues. The V end lost 2 bases, the J end lost 0 bases, and 11 bases lay between the germline ends. CDR3 DNA: TGTGCCAGCAGCCAAATCCGACAGGCCTCTGGAAACACCATATATTTT. Translating gives CASSQIRQASGNTIYF. The full variable domain, in which reference TRBV16 and TRBJ1-3 provide the parts outside the CDR3, is GEEVAQTPKHLVRGEGQKAKLYCAPIKGHSYVFWYQQVLKNEFKFLISFQNENVFDETGMPKERFSAKCLPNSPCSLEIQATKLEDSAVYFCASSQIRQASGNTIYFGEGSWLTVV.

The chain is built from TRBV27 and TRBJ1-6, with TRBD1 as a possible D gene (5 bases). Per the germline V gene, CDR1 is MNHEY and CDR2 is SMNVEV (reference sequence). The CDR3 covers 15 residues. Between the trimmed V and J ends, which lost 6 bases and 7 bases, there was a span of 16 bases. The CDR3 loop reads CASSYGHLQNSPLHF. The CDR3, as DNA: TGTGCCAGCAGCTATGGACACTTACAGAATTCACCCCTCCACTTT.

This chain uses TRBV5-4 with TRBJ1-1, with a possible D match to TRBD1 (5 bases). Germline V lookup: CDR1 SGHNT, CDR2 YYREEE (reference sequence). V was shortened by 3 bases and J by 3 bases, with 9 bases between the two germline ends. The CDR3 length is 13 residues. CDR3 region: CASSYDRHTEAFF. The CDR3 DNA reads TGTGCCAGCAGCTATGACAGACACACTGAAGCTTTCTTT.

The gene calls are TRBV7-2 and TRBJ2-1, with no clear D. This CDR3 has 11 residues. Trimming shortened V by 3 bases and J by 8 bases, and 5 bases separated the two germline ends. Germline CDR1 is SGHTA and CDR2 is FQGNSA. Here the CDR3 reads CASSFNDEQFF. The CDR3 DNA follows: TGTGCCAGCAGCTTTAACGATGAGCAGTTCTTC.

This clone has a single count. This sequence joins TRBV27 and TRBJ2-1; 8 positions match TRBD1. With V trimmed by 7 bases and J by 2 bases, 7 bases remained unmatched. The CDR3 is 15 amino acids. CDR1 and CDR2 (germline): MNHEY, SMNVEV (reference sequence). The CDR3 nucleotides are TGTGCCAGCATTCTTGACAGGGGCACCTACAATGAGCAGTTCTTC. Translation gives CASILDRGTYNEQFF.

This clone came up once. This chain joins TRBV19 and TRBJ2-2, with 10 bases identical to TRBD2. Germline CDR1 LNHDA, CDR2 SQIVND (reference sequence). Trimming at V came to 3 bases and at J to 6 bases, leaving 4 bases not matched to a gene. The CDR3 runs to 15 residues. CDR3 DNA sequence: TGTGCCAGTAGTATGGCTAGCGGGGGTGCCGGGGAGCTGTTTTTT. It yields the protein CASSMASGGAGELFF.

The V gene is TRBV5-6, the J gene TRBJ2-5; 11 positions match TRBD2. The CDR3 is made up of 18 amino acids. Germline V gene data show CDR1 as SGHDT and CDR2 as YYEEEE. The trim removed 0 bases at V and 5 bases at J, leaving 12 bases unmatched. Written as DNA, the CDR3 is TGTGCCAGCAGCTTGGCGGTTCTAGCGGGGGGTTTCAAGGAGACCCAGTACTTC. Protein sequence: CASSLAVLAGGFKETQYF.

This clone came up once. The chain couples TRBV7-2 to TRBJ2-5, with TRBD1 as a possible D gene (6 bases). Germline loops: CDR1 SGHTA, CDR2 FQGNSA. CDR3 length: 15 residues. The V gene lost 0 bases and the J gene lost 1 base, with 9 bases spanning the gap. In DNA form, the CDR3 reads TGTGCCAGCAGCTTAGCGCAAGGGGGCCAAGAGACCCAGTACTTC. It is translated as CASSLAQGGQETQYF.

The chain recombines TRBV7-9 with TRBJ1-4; 8 bases line up with TRBD1. The V gene's germline CDR1 is SEHNR and CDR2 FQNEAQ (reference sequence). The CDR3 runs to 15 residues. V shed 5 bases and J 5 bases; nucleotides not matched to a gene: 7. CDR3 protein: CASSPRTGLNEKLFF. The CDR3 region has the DNA TGTGCCAGCAGCCCCCGGACAGGGCTCAATGAAAAACTGTTTTTT.

The chain recombines TRBV6-5 with TRBJ2-7; 7 nucleotides line up with TRBD1. V gave up 6 bases and J gave up 6 bases; unmatched junction bases: 8. The CDR3 length is 13 residues. Germline CDR1 and CDR2: MNHEY and SVGAGI. The CDR3 protein is CASSRQGPAEQYF. The CDR3 DNA reads as TGTGCCAGCAGCCGACAGGGACCAGCCGAGCAGTACTTC.

This clone was found a few times. This chain joins TRBV6-5 and TRBJ1-1; D perhaps matches TRBD1 (5 bases). The CDR3 has 13 amino acids. CDR1 is MNHEY and CDR2 is SVGAGI in the germline V gene. V was cut by 2 bases and J by 5 bases, with 9 bases left in between. This CDR3 reads CASSYQGWTEAFF. The DNA for the CDR3 is TGTGCCAGCAGTTACCAGGGATGGACTGAAGCTTTCTTT.

CDR3 DNA sequence: TGTGCCAGCAGCCAAGATGAGCAGCCCCAGCATTTT. It is translated as CASSQDEQPQHF. The rearrangement uses TRBV4-2 and TRBJ1-5; D is unclear. V was trimmed by 0 bases and J by 7 bases, leaving 4 bases between them. The germline V gene has CDR1 LGHNA and CDR2 YNFKEQ. This CDR3 spans 12 amino acids.

The rearrangement uses TRBV18 and TRBJ2-3; 7 nucleotides line up with TRBD2. The length of the CDR3 is 15 residues. With V trimmed by 2 bases and J by 4 bases, 6 bases remained unmatched. CDR1 KGHSH and CDR2 LQKENI come from the germline V gene. CDR3 sequence reads: CASSPWTGGPDTQYF. CDR3 DNA: TGTGCCAGCTCACCATGGACGGGGGGACCAGATACGCAGTATTTT.

This chain connects TRBV7-8 to TRBJ1-2; 9 bases agree with TRBD1. V lost 5 bases and J lost 6; bases outside the gene matches: 10. CDR1 is SGHVS and CDR2 is FQNEAQ in the germline V gene. The CDR3 runs 15 residues. The CDR3 is CASSDRDRDYNGYTF. The CDR3 DNA reads as TGTGCCAGCAGCGATCGGGACAGGGATTATAATGGCTACACCTTC.

This chain joins TRBV2 and TRBJ1-2; D gene ambiguous. CDR1 and CDR2 from the germline V gene are SNHLY and FYNNEI. V gave up 4 bases and J gave up 5 bases, with 11 bases separating them. The CDR3 totals 13 residues. The CDR3 here is CASSGDLRYGYTF. The CDR3 nucleotides are TGTGCCAGCAGTGGTGACCTTCGATATGGCTACACCTTC. The whole variable domain, filled in from reference TRBV2 and TRBJ1-2, reads EPEVTQTPSHQVTQMGQEVILRCVPISNHLYFYWYRQILGQKVEFLVSFYNNEISEKSEIFDDQFSVERPDGSNFTLKIRSTKLEDSAMYFCASSGDLRYGYTFGSGTRLTVV.

The CDR3 sequence is CASRTGAGETQYF. The CDR3 DNA follows: TGTGCCAGCAGGACGGGGGCCGGAGAGACCCAGTACTTC. The V call is TRBV2, the J call TRBJ2-5; D is tentatively TRBD1 or TRBD2 (6 bases each). Germline loops: CDR1 SNHLY, CDR2 FYNNEI. The V end lost 6 bases, the J end lost 4 bases, and 12 bases lay between the germline ends. CDR3 length equals 13 residues. The full variable domain, completed using reference TRBV2 and TRBJ2-5, is EPEVTQTPSHQVTQMGQEVILRCVPISNHLYFYWYRQILGQKVEFLVSFYNNEISEKSEIFDDQFSVERPDGSNFTLKIRSTKLEDSAMYFCASRTGAGETQYFGPGTRLLVL.

The chain links TRBV5-4 to TRBJ2-1; D is unresolved. Germline lookup yields CDR1 SGHNT and CDR2 YYREEE (reference sequence). The CDR3 is 12 amino acids. V was pared by 4 bases and J by 0 bases, with 2 bases between. The CDR3 nucleotides are TGTGCCAGCAGCGGCTCCTACAATGAGCAGTTCTTC. Residues: CASSGSYNEQFF.